This is a list of T cell receptor beta chains from one sample in a study of PD-L1 blockade in urothelial cancer. Using immunoSEQ multiplex PCR, the repertoire was profiled, and TCRdb retains in-frame clones only, with some absent. The data hold tens of thousands of clones, with 85% to 90% observed a single time. The specimen comprised PBMCs, sampled around atezolizumab (anti-PD-L1) treatment. The receptors stem from a man aged 55 to 70 with urothelial cancer. Each CDR3 is given without its conserved first and last residue. Fields, in order: V gene, D gene, CDR3 protein. D genes are given only for firm matches.

TRBV7-3,TRBD1,ASSLNPGQTNIQY
TRBV5-4,.,ASSLGQDYEQY
TRBV9,.,ASSVGSDTQY
TRBV5-1,.,ASSLEAGSDNEQY
TRBV7-2,.,ASSLIRANYGYT
TRBV4-1,.,ASSRDREQF
TRBV5-1,TRBD2,ASSLELAGRTDTQY
TRBV7-9,TRBD1,ASSLPTGDSGANVLT
TRBV5-6,TRBD2,ASTASLLAGVTDTQY
TRBV9,.,ASSVEQNTDTQY
TRBV6-6,.,ASSYSKAPSGNTIY
TRBV7-9,TRBD2,ASSFVSGGNEQY
TRBV30,TRBD1,AWGDRLSYSNQPQH
TRBV28,TRBD2,ASSFSGARQF
TRBV13,TRBD2,ASSPAGGRAEDTGELF
TRBV6-1,.,ASSEGAGRYREAF
TRBV4-1,TRBD2,ASSQDGTSGNEQF
TRBV19,.,ASSKQGNYYEQY
TRBV28,TRBD2,ASSSPAGGKGETQY
TRBV9,.,ASSPSRELGEQF
TRBV13,TRBD2,ASSSFFSGAPLSGANVLT
TRBV13,.,ASSLGATTYEQY
TRBV5-1,TRBD2,ASSLSPSGAETQY
TRBV20-1,.,SARGEAEAF
TRBV28,.,ASSLGTSSGNTIY
TRBV10-3,.,AITASGNNEKLF
TRBV7-3,TRBD1,ASSLQGARGYT
TRBV4-1,.,ASSQTFPGNYGYT
TRBV2,.,ASRGQPMNTEAF
TRBV6-5,.,ASWIGGVEAF
TRBV6-5,TRBD2,ASSYSTSEFFEQY